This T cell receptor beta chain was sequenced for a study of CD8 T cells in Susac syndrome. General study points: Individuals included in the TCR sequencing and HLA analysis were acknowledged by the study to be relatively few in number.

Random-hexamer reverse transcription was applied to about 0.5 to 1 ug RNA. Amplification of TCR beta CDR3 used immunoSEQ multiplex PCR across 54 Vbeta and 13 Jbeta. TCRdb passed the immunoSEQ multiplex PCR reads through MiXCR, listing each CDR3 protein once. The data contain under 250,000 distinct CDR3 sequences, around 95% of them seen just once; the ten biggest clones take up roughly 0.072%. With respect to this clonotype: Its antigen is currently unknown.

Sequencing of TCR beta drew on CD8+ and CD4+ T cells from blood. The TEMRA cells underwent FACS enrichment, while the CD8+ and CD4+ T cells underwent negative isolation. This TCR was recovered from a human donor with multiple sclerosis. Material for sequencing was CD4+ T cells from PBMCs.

Written as DNA, the CDR3 is TGTGCCACCAGTGATTTGGGGACAGGGTGGGATGAGCAGTTCTTC. Protein product: CATSDLGTGWDEQFF. The chain joins TRBV24-1 to TRBJ2-1; TRBD1 agrees at 9 bases. The length of the CDR3 is 15 residues. From germline, CDR1 is KGHDR and CDR2 SFDVKD. The V gene end was trimmed by 0 bases and the J gene end by 8 bases; junction bases not matched to a gene: 4.